Presented here are 28 T cell receptor beta chains from one specimen sequenced in a study of blood T cell repertoires in COVID-19 (dated by TCRdb to the early 2020s). Libraries were made using the immunoSEQ multiplex PCR assay. This is the immuneACCESS table as TCRdb keeps it, with only in-frame sequences that have V and J called. A part of the clones is gone; compared with another copy, unresolved V genes explain less than half, and the rest is unexplained. The sample table contains 190,000 or so clones; only one count was recorded for around four fifths of them. 7.5% to 10% of the sample is taken by the ten largest. Sequencing used PBMCs or T cells enriched from blood (not recorded which). The receptors shown here come from a man aged 35 to 55 who had recovered from COVID-19.

The gene calls are TRBV9 and TRBJ2-7; 7 bases agree with TRBD2. J was trimmed by 0 bases and V by 0 bases; bases with no gene match: 3. This CDR3 contains 15 residues. CDR1 and CDR2 from the germline V gene are SGDLS and YYNGEE. The CDR3 DNA is TGTGCCAGCAGCGTAGAGGGGAGGGACTCCTACGAGCAGTACTTC. This sequence encodes CASSVEGRDSYEQYF.

V and J are TRBV24-1 and TRBJ1-2; possible D gene TRBD1, 6 bases. Germline lookup yields CDR1 KGHDR and CDR2 SFDVKD. The CDR3 has 13 residues. V gave up 3 bases and J gave up 4 bases, with 8 bases separating them. The chain's CDR3 is CATSDPDSYGYTF. The CDR3 DNA sequence: TGTGCCACCAGTGATCCGGACAGCTATGGCTACACCTTC.

The V gene is TRBV6-5, the J gene TRBJ1-4; 10 bases map to TRBD1. Germline CDR1 is MNHEY and CDR2 is SVGAGI. The CDR3 totals 14 residues. The trim removed 6 bases at V and 11 bases at J, leaving 9 bases unmatched. The CDR3, as DNA: TGTGCCAGCAGCCGGGACAGGGGATGGGGGAAACTGTTTTTT. This encodes CASSRDRGWGKLFF.

CDR3 DNA sequence: TGTGCCAGCAGCTATGACAGATCTAGCACAGATACGCAGTATTTT. Translated, it gives CASSYDRSSTDTQYF. The chain is built from TRBV27 and TRBJ2-3; tentative D call: TRBD1 (5 bases). The germline CDR1 and CDR2 sequences are MNHEY and SMNVEV (reference sequence). Trimming left V 6 bases short and J 0 bases short, with 13 bases between. The length of the CDR3 is 15 residues.

The gene calls are TRBV18 and TRBJ1-2; 10 nucleotides match TRBD1. Germline V gene lookup returns CDR1 KGHSH and CDR2 LQKENI. CDR3 length: 16 amino acids. After removal of 6 bases from V and 4 bases from J, the junction contained 11 bases not matched to a gene. CDR3 residues: CASSHSIGTGVYGYTF. Written as DNA, the CDR3 is TGTGCCAGCTCTCACAGTATCGGGACAGGGGTCTATGGCTACACCTTC.

This sequence joins TRBV2 and TRBJ1-1, with D unresolved. Trimming cost V 6 bases and J 0 bases, with 14 bases left between them. CDR3 length: 15 amino acids. The germline V gene encodes CDR1 SNHLY and CDR2 FYNNEI. The DNA for the CDR3 is TGTGCCAGCAGGAGAGGCACTCTTATGAACACTGAAGCTTTCTTT. Its protein product is CASRRGTLMNTEAFF.

This clone appeared once. This rearrangement joins TRBV6-5 to TRBJ1-5; the match to TRBD1 covers 8 bases. The J segment lost 7 bases and the V segment lost 5 bases, leaving 10 bases of the junction unmatched. Looked up from germline, CDR1 is MNHEY and CDR2 is SVGAGI. This CDR3 is 15 amino acids long. The CDR3 spells CASSIGRGPGQPQHF. The DNA of the CDR3 is TGTGCCAGCAGTATTGGCAGGGGGCCAGGACAGCCCCAGCATTTT.

V is TRBV7-9 and J is TRBJ1-1; D gene ambiguous. Per germline, CDR1 SEHNR and CDR2 FQNEAQ (reference sequence). Trimming removed 1 base at V and 3 bases at J, with 9 bases between. This CDR3 has 14 amino acids. The CDR3 coding sequence is TGTGCCAGCAGCTTAGTGAGGGCAGACACTGAAGCTTTCTTT. This codes for CASSLVRADTEAFF.

The genes are TRBV6-1 and TRBJ2-1; TRBD2 agrees at 9 bases. Per the germline V gene, CDR1 is MNHNS and CDR2 is SASEGT. J was trimmed by 2 bases and V by 4 bases; bases with no gene match: 9. CDR3 length: 17 residues. Here the CDR3 reads CASSARLTSGAYNEQFF. In nucleotides, the CDR3 is TGTGCCAGCAGTGCCCGCTTGACTAGCGGAGCCTACAATGAGCAGTTCTTC.

This chain links TRBV10-3 with TRBJ1-2; D unclear. The germline CDR1 and CDR2 sequences are ENHRY and SYGVKD. The V and J ends lost 4 bases and 4 bases respectively, with 10 bases between them. This CDR3 contains 13 residues. The CDR3 sequence: CAISGEGSYGYTF. CDR3 DNA: TGTGCCATCAGTGGGGAGGGAAGCTATGGCTACACCTTC.

The chain employs TRBV12-3 or TRBV12-4 and TRBJ2-7; 7 nucleotides agree with TRBD2. This CDR3 comprises 12 residues. V lost 3 bases to trimming and J lost 7 bases; unmatched junction nucleotides: 3. CDR3 loop: CASSLGGWEQYF. The CDR3 bases are TGTGCCAGCAGTTTGGGGGGGTGGGAGCAGTACTTC.

V gene TRBV9 combines with J gene TRBJ2-7, with D unclear. Germline values: CDR1 SGDLS, CDR2 YYNGEE. V lost 0 bases, J lost 4 bases, and 8 bases lay in between. The CDR3 is 13 amino acids. The CDR3, as DNA: TGTGCCAGCAGCGTAGAGTCAGTTTACGAGCAGTACTTC. Translated, it gives CASSVESVYEQYF.

The chain has TRBV5-6 and TRBJ1-4; 8 bases align to TRBD1. V dropped 1 base and J dropped 4; count of bases not matched to a gene: 6. This CDR3 contains 16 residues. Germline CDR1 is SGHDT and CDR2 is YYEEEE. CDR3 coding DNA: TGTGCCAGCAGCTTGTGGGGGACAGGCCTTAATGAAAAACTGTTTTTT. This sequence encodes CASSLWGTGLNEKLFF.

The chain joins TRBV2 to TRBJ2-7; TRBD2 matches at 8 bases. CDR1 is SNHLY, CDR2 FYNNEI, per germline. The CDR3 sequence is 15 residues long. Trimming removed 3 bases from V and 3 bases from J; junction bases left unmatched: 7. CDR3: CASSDVGAGDYEQYF. DNA of the CDR3: TGTGCCAGCAGTGATGTAGGAGCGGGGGACTACGAGCAGTACTTC.

The V call is TRBV5-1, the J call TRBJ2-7; D remains ambiguous. The V gene's germline CDR1 is SGHRS and CDR2 YFSETQ. Trimming left V 4 bases short and J 5 bases short, with 13 bases between. This CDR3 spans 13 amino acids. CDR3: CASSTHRVDEQYF. CDR3 coding DNA: TGCGCCAGCAGCACCCACCGGGTAGACGAGCAGTACTTC.

The chain employs TRBV13 and TRBJ1-2; the D gene is possibly TRBD1 (5 bases). This CDR3 spans 14 amino acids. V gave up 4 bases and J gave up 4 bases, with 13 bases separating them. Germline-derived CDR1 and CDR2 are PRHDT and FYEKMQ (reference sequence). CDR3 protein: CASSSRQLSYGYTF. The CDR3 DNA is TGTGCCAGCAGCTCCAGACAGCTCAGCTATGGCTACACCTTC.

The chain couples TRBV5-8 to TRBJ1-4; weak D call: TRBD1 (5 bases). The CDR3 runs to 15 residues. Trimming removed 4 bases from V and 5 bases from J, with 15 bases in between. Germline V lookup: CDR1 SGHTS, CDR2 YDEGEE. The CDR3 loop reads CASSPLGRRNEKLFF. CDR3 coding DNA: TGTGCCAGCAGCCCGTTGGGGCGCCGGAATGAAAAACTGTTTTTT.

V usage is TRBV7-9 and J usage is TRBJ2-7, with a tentative D call TRBD2 (7 bases). CDR3 length: 16 amino acids. Trimming removed 2 bases from V and 3 bases from J, with 17 bases in between. Looked up from germline, CDR1 is SEHNR and CDR2 is FQNEAQ (reference sequence). The CDR3: CASSLTGGEGDYEQYF. For the CDR3, the DNA is TGTGCCAGCAGCTTAACTGGTGGGGAGGGGGACTACGAGCAGTACTTC.

The chain couples TRBV3-1 (or the pseudogene TRBV3-2) to TRBJ2-1; 12 positions match TRBD2. Germline lookup yields CDR1 LGHDT and CDR2 YNNKEL (reference sequence). This CDR3 region has 16 residues. Trimming removed 4 bases from V and 8 bases from J; junction bases left unmatched: 9. The CDR3 DNA reads as TGTGCCAGCAGCCTTACACTAGCGGGGGGAGGGCATGAGCAGTTCTTC. Protein: CASSLTLAGGGHEQFF.

The CDR3 DNA reads TGCGCCAGCAGAACACTAGACTCAAACTATGGCTACACCTTC. This translates into CASRTLDSNYGYTF. V and J are TRBV5-1 and TRBJ1-2; D gene ambiguous. V was cut by 5 bases and J by 2 bases, with 13 bases left in between. The CDR3 contains 14 residues. Germline CDR1 reads SGHRS; CDR2 reads YFSETQ.

The chain links TRBV12-5 to TRBJ1-1, with a tentative D call TRBD1 (5 bases). V was cut by 5 bases and J by 3 bases, with 10 bases left in between. The length of the CDR3 is 13 residues. Germline loops: CDR1 LGHNT, CDR2 FRNRAP. The CDR3 sequence: CASGTQTDTEAFF. The DNA of the CDR3 is TGTGCTAGTGGTACTCAGACAGACACTGAAGCTTTCTTT.

The chain recombines TRBV20-1 with TRBJ1-5, with D tentatively TRBD1 (6 bases). The CDR3 has 13 amino acids. Germline CDR1 is DFQATT and CDR2 is SNEGSKA (reference sequence). V lost 3 bases and J 3 bases, leaving 9 bases between the germline ends. CDR3 sequence (DNA): TGCAGTGCTAGTCAGGGGAACAATCAGCCCCAGCATTTT. This codes for CSASQGNNQPQHF.

The rearrangement links TRBV4-1 to TRBJ1-2; D is perhaps TRBD1 (5 bases). V was shortened by 1 base and J by 11 bases, with 11 bases between the two germline ends. The V gene's germline CDR1 is MGHRA and CDR2 YSYEKL. The CDR3 length is 12 residues. The CDR3 nucleotides read TGCGCCAGCAGCCAAGGGGATGGGGCGTACACCTTC. It encodes CASSQGDGAYTF.

This rearrangement joins TRBV19 to TRBJ1-5, with 7 bases that match TRBD1. The CDR3 is made up of 13 amino acids. V lost 5 bases and J lost 6; bases outside the gene matches: 4. Germline CDR1 and CDR2: LNHDA and SQIVND (reference sequence). DNA of the CDR3: TGTGCCAGTAGTTACCAGGGGGGTCAGCCCCAGCATTTT. Protein product: CASSYQGGQPQHF.

This sequence joins TRBV5-1 and TRBJ1-2; 7 bases line up with TRBD1. V lost 2 bases and J lost 14; bases outside the gene matches: 9. In germline, CDR1 is SGHRS, CDR2 YFSETQ. There are 12 residues in the CDR3. The CDR3 sequence is CASSFEQGKGTF. The CDR3 coding sequence is TGCGCCAGCAGCTTCGAACAGGGGAAGGGAACCTTC.

V and J are TRBV2 and TRBJ2-7, with TRBD2 identical over 7 bases. After removal of 7 bases from V and 3 bases from J, the junction contained 15 bases not matched to a gene. The germline V gene encodes CDR1 SNHLY and CDR2 FYNNEI. The CDR3 covers 16 residues. In DNA, the CDR3 is TGTGCCAGCAATTTTCCTGAGGGGTCGGGAGGCTACGAGCAGTACTTC. Translation: CASNFPEGSGGYEQYF.

This chain links TRBV6-5 with TRBJ1-2; 8 nucleotides line up with TRBD1. V shed 6 bases and J 5 bases; nucleotides not matched to a gene: 5. CDR3 length equals 13 residues. CDR1 MNHEY and CDR2 SVGAGI come from the germline V gene. The CDR3 loop reads CASSPTGGYGYTF. As DNA, the CDR3 is TGTGCCAGCAGCCCCACAGGGGGATATGGCTACACCTTC.

The chain uses TRBV7-9 and TRBJ1-1; D unclear. Trimming took off 5 bases at V and 1 base at J, with 14 bases between the two ends. The CDR3 extends over 15 amino acids. Germline V lookup: CDR1 SEHNR, CDR2 FQNEAQ (reference sequence). CDR3 region: CASSLTPPQNTEAFF. CDR3 in DNA: TGTGCCAGCAGCCTCACCCCGCCACAGAACACTGAAGCTTTCTTT. The whole variable domain, filled in from reference TRBV7-9 and TRBJ1-1, reads DTGVSQNPRHKITKRGQNVTFRCDPISEHNRLYWYRQTLGQGPEFLTYFQNEAQLEKSRLLSDRFSAERPKGSFSTLEIQRTEQGDSAMYLCASSLTPPQNTEAFFGQGTRLTVV.